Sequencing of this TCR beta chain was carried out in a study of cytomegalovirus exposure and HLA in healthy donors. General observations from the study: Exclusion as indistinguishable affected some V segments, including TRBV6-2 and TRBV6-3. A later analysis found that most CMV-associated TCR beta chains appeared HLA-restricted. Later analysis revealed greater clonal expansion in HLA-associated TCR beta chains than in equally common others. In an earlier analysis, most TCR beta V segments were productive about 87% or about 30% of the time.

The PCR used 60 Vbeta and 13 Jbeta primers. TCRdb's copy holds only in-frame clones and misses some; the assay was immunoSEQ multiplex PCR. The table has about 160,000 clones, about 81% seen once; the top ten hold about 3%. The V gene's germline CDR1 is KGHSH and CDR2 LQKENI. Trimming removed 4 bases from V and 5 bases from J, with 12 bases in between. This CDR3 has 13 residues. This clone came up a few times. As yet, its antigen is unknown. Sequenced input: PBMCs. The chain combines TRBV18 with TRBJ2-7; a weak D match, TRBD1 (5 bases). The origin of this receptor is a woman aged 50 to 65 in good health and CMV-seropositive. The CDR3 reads CASSLGAQDEQYF. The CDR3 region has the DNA TGTGCCAGCTCACTAGGGGCGCAGGACGAGCAGTACTTC.